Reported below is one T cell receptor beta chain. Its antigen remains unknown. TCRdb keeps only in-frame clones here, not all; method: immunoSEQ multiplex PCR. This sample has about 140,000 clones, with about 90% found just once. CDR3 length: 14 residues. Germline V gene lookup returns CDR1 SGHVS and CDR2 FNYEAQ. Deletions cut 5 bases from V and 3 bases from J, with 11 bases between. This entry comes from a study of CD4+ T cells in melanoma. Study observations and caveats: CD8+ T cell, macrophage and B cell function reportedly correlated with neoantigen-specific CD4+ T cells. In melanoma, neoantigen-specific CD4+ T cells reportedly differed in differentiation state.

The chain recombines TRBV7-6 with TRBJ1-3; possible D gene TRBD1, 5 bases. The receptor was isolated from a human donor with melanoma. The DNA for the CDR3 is TGTGCCAGCAGCCGAGGAGGGGATGGAAACACCATATATTTT. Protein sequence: CASSRGGDGNTIYF.